This T cell receptor (beta chain) comes out of a study of graft-versus-host responses after intestinal transplantation. This CDR3 is built from 19 residues. In germline, CDR1 is MNHEY, CDR2 SMNVEV (reference sequence). Trimming shortened V by 4 bases and J by 0 bases, and 24 bases separated the two germline ends. Only in-frame clones appear in the TCRdb table, and some are missing; sequencing was by immunoSEQ multiplex PCR. This table has tens of thousands of clones, approximately 89% appearing once. The receptor's source is a human patient who received an intestinal transplant, so some T cells may come from the graft donor. The sequencing used PBMCs, collected around 65 days after intestinal transplantation. The chain is built from TRBV27 and TRBJ1-2; weak D call: TRBD1 (6 bases). CDR3 sequence: CASSSKTGGTLLSNYGYTF. For the CDR3, the DNA is TGTGCCAGCAGTTCAAAGACAGGAGGAACTCTCCTCTCTAACTATGGCTACACCTTC.